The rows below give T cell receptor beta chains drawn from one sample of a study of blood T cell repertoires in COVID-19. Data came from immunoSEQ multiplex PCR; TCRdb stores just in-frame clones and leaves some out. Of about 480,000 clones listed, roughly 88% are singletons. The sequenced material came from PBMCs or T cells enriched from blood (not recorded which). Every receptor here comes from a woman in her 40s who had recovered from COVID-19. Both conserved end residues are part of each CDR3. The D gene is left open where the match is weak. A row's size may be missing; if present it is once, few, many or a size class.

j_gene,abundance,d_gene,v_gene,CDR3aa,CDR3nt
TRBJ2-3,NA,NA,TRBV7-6,CASKGGRGTLGTDTQYF,TGTGCCAGCAAGGGCGGCAGGGGGACTCTGGGTACAGATACGCAGTATTTT
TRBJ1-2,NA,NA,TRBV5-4,CASSLVRAETNYGYTF,TGTGCCAGCAGCTTGGTCAGGGCGGAGACTAACTATGGCTACACCTTC
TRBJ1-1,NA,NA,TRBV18,CASSPRETMNTEAFF,TGTGCCAGCTCGCCCCGGGAGACCATGAACACTGAAGCTTTCTTT
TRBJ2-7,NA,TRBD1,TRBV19,CASSILPGQGLYEQYF,TGTGCCAGTAGTATTCTTCCGGGACAGGGGTTGTACGAGCAGTACTTC
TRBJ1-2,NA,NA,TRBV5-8,CASSWTNRVNYGYTF,TGTGCCAGCAGCTGGACGAACAGGGTAAACTATGGCTACACCTTC
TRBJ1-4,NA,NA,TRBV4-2,CASSQRGIREKLFF,TGTGCCAGCAGCCAACGAGGAATACGTGAAAAACTGTTTTTT
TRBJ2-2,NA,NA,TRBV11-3,CASSLDSTGELFF,TGTGCCAGCAGCTTAGACAGCACCGGGGAGCTGTTTTTT
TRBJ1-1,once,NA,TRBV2,CASSARRAVNTEAFF,TGTGCCAGCAGTGCGAGGAGGGCTGTGAACACTGAAGCTTTCTTT
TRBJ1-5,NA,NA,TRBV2,CASSVGYRDHQPQHF,TGTGCCAGCAGTGTCGGGTACAGGGATCATCAGCCCCAGCATTTT
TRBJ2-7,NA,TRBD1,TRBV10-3,CAIVGDRDYEQYF,TGTGCCATTGTGGGGGACAGAGACTACGAGCAGTACTTC
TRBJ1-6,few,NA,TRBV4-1,CASSPRHDNSPLHF,TGCGCCAGCAGCCCACGACACGATAATTCACCCCTCCACTTT
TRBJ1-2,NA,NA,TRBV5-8,CASSLIRDTVANYGYTF,TGTGCCAGCAGCTTGATCCGGGACACCGTCGCTAACTATGGCTACACCTTC
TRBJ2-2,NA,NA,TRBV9,CASSVGPGSLTTNTGELFF,TGTGCCAGCAGCGTAGGGCCAGGGTCTTTAACTACGAACACCGGGGAGCTGTTTTTT
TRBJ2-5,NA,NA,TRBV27,CASSLGRGFETQYF,TGTGCCAGCAGTTTAGGGCGGGGATTTGAGACCCAGTACTTC
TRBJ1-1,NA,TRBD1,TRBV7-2,CASSRDRGFLNTEAFF,TGTGCCAGCAGCCGGGACAGGGGATTCCTGAACACTGAAGCTTTCTTT
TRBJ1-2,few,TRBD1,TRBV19,CASSPQQGVAGYTF,TGTGCCAGTAGTCCCCAACAGGGGGTTGCTGGCTACACCTTC
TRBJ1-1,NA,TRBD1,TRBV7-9,CASSFAGTVGTEAFF,TGTGCCAGCAGCTTTGCCGGGACAGTAGGCACTGAAGCTTTCTTT
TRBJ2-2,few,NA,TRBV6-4,CASSFSVSNTGELFF,TGTGCCAGCAGTTTTTCGGTCTCGAACACCGGGGAGCTGTTTTTT
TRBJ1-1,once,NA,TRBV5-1,CASGEGLDTEAFF,TGCGCCAGCGGGGAGGGGTTGGACACTGAAGCTTTCTTT
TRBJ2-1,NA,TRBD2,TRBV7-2,CASNQFGGLAGTSYNEQFF,TGTGCCAGCAACCAATTCGGCGGACTAGCGGGTACCTCCTACAATGAGCAGTTCTTC
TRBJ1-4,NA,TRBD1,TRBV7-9,CASSTRTGGPKEKLFF,TGTGCCAGCAGCACTAGGACAGGGGGACCGAAAGAAAAACTGTTTTTT
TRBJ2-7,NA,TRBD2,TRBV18,CASSPPTSGSIYEQYF,TGTGCCAGCTCACCACCGACTAGCGGGAGTATTTACGAGCAGTACTTC
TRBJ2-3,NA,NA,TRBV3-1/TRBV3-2,CASEAAGDTQYF,TGTGCCAGCGAGGCAGCGGGAGATACGCAGTATTTT
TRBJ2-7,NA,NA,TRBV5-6,CASSLYRGVGEQYF,TGTGCCAGCAGCTTGTATCGCGGGGTCGGCGAGCAGTACTTC
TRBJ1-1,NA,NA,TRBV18,CASSPGGTNTEAFF,TGTGCCAGCTCCCCGGGGGGCACGAACACTGAAGCTTTCTTT
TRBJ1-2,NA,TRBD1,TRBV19,CASSKDRGSSYTF,TGTGCCAGTAGTAAAGACAGGGGGTCAAGCTACACCTTC
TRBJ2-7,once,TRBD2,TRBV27,CASSLVLAGPYEQYF,TGTGCCAGCAGTTTAGTCTTAGCGGGACCCTACGAGCAGTACTTC
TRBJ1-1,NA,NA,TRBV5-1,CASSFGQPRDINTEAFF,TGCGCCAGCAGCTTTGGTCAACCTCGGGATATTAACACTGAAGCTTTCTTT
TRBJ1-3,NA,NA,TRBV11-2,CASSLIISTSGNTIYF,TGTGCCAGCAGCTTGATCATCAGTACCTCTGGAAACACCATATATTTT
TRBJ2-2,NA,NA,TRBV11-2,CASSLDQLQRGLSEVFF,TGTGCCAGCAGCTTAGATCAATTACAGCGAGGACTATCGGAGGTGTTTTTT
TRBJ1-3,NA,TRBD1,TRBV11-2,CASSPRTGLDTIYF,TGTGCCAGCAGCCCGAGGACAGGATTGGACACCATATATTTT
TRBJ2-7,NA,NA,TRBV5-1,CASSLGVYEQYF,TGCGCCAGCAGCTTAGGAGTCTACGAGCAGTACTTC
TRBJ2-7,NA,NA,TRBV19,CASSNRDSNPSYEQYF,TGTGCCAGTAGTAATCGGGACTCTAACCCTTCCTACGAGCAGTACTTC
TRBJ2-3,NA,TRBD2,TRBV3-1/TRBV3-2,CASSHRGLAGRDTQYF,TGTGCCAGCAGCCACCGGGGACTAGCGGGACGAGATACGCAGTATTTT
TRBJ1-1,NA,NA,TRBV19,CASRLQHEAFF,TGTGCCAGTAGATTACAGCACGAAGCTTTCTTT
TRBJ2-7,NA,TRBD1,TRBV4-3,CASSQEDRGDYEQYF,TGCGCCAGCAGCCAAGAGGACAGGGGGGACTACGAGCAGTACTTC
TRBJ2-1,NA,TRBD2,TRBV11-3,CASSFGWIAGGPQSYNEQFF,TGTGCCAGCAGCTTCGGGTGGATAGCGGGAGGGCCTCAGTCCTACAATGAGCAGTTCTTC
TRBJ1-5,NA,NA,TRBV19,CASSPSPWTDDSNQPQHF,TGTGCCAGTAGTCCCTCCCCCTGGACTGACGATAGCAATCAGCCCCAGCATTTT
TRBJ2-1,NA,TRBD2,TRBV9,CASSVDPTSREQFF,TGTGCCAGCAGCGTGGACCCGACTAGCCGAGAGCAGTTCTTC
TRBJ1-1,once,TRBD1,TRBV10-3,CAISVDRVGLDTEAFF,TGTGCCATCAGTGTTGACAGGGTAGGCCTCGACACTGAAGCTTTCTTT
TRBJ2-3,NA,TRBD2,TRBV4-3,CASSQSGTSGSTDTQYF,TGCGCCAGCAGCCAATCGGGCACTAGCGGGAGTACAGATACGCAGTATTTT
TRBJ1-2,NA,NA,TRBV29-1,CSVDAGPANYGYTF,TGCAGCGTTGATGCGGGACCTGCTAACTATGGCTACACCTTC
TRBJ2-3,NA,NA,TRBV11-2,CASSLRGPTGDTQYF,TGTGCCAGCAGCTTAAGGGGCCCTACAGGAGATACGCAGTATTTT
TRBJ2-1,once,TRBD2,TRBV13,CASSARIELAGVHNEQFF,TGTGCCAGCAGCGCCCGAATTGAACTAGCGGGAGTTCACAATGAGCAGTTCTTC